The 18 T cell receptor beta chains reported below all come from one sample, sequenced in a study of T-cell memory formation after mild COVID-19. TCRdb called the 5' RACE reads again in MiXCR, with one record for every CDR3 protein. The sample records about 210,000 distinct CDR3 sequences, over 9.5% being singletons. Material: PBMCs or a T cell subset sorted from them (not recorded which). These receptors were obtained from a man younger than 30 who had mild COVID-19 (a few samples of this study predate the infection). Cell type and time point are not known.

This clonotype has more than one count but fewer than ten. The chain carries TRBV7-2 and TRBJ2-7; unclear D gene. With 1 base removed from V and 2 bases from J, the gap between germline ends came to 9 bases. In germline, CDR1 is SGHTA, CDR2 FQGNSA. The CDR3 consists of 14 residues. In DNA form, the CDR3 reads TGTGCCAGCAGCTTAGGGCCCCTAACCTACGAGCAGTACTTC. This encodes CASSLGPLTYEQYF.

J is TRBJ2-2 and V is TRBV20-1; D gene ambiguous. The ends were cut back, 0 bases at V and 4 bases at J, with 9 bases in the middle. Germline V gives CDR1 DFQATT, CDR2 SNEGSKA (reference sequence). The CDR3 is made up of 14 amino acids. The CDR3 region has the DNA TGCAGTGCTAGAGATCTTAAGGGCACCGGGGAGCTGTTTTTT. Its translation is CSARDLKGTGELFF.

This clonotype was detected only a few times. The chain is built from TRBV20-1 and TRBJ2-3; no firm D call. Germline lookup yields CDR1 DFQATT and CDR2 SNEGSKA (reference sequence). CDR3 length equals 14 residues. The V gene lost 0 bases and the J gene lost 1 base, with 8 bases spanning the gap. The CDR3 DNA sequence: TGCAGTGCTAGAGACTTATTTGGCACAGATACGCAGTATTTT. This translates into CSARDLFGTDTQYF.

This clonotype was observed a few times. This chain links TRBV5-5 with TRBJ2-7; perhaps D is TRBD1 or TRBD2 (6 bases each). CDR1 is SGHKS, CDR2 YYEKEE, per germline (reference sequence). With 0 bases removed from V and 7 bases from J, the gap between germline ends came to 11 bases. This CDR3 has 13 residues. In DNA, the CDR3 is TGTGCCAGCAGCTTGGCCCGGAGGGGGGAGCAGTACGTC. It yields the protein CASSLARRGEQYV.

This chain links TRBV5-1 with TRBJ1-1; no firm D call. The CDR3 consists of 13 residues. Germline CDR1 SGHRS, CDR2 YFSETQ. Trimming left V 1 base short and J 4 bases short, with 8 bases between. CDR3 coding DNA: TGCGCCAGCAGCTTGAGTGCCCCCACTGAAGCTTTCTTT. This translates into CASSLSAPTEAFF.

The J gene is TRBJ1-1, the V gene TRBV5-1; 9 nucleotides line up with TRBD1. Germline trimming cut 1 base from V and 5 bases from J; bases unmatched to any gene: 6. The CDR3 totals 15 residues. Germline V gene sequence: CDR1 SGHRS, CDR2 YFSETQ. CDR3 DNA: TGCGCCAGCAGCTTGACAGGGGGCGAGGGGACTGAAGCTTTCTTT. Protein sequence: CASSLTGGEGTEAFF.

This clonotype has ten or more counts. Germline is not matched at one junction end, which may reflect a read error. The chain recombines TRBV10-3 with TRBJ2-3, with D perhaps TRBD1 or TRBD2 (6 bases each). Germline CDR1 reads ENHRY; CDR2 reads SYGVKD. CDR3 size: 14 residues. The CDR3 sequence is CATSQGGPTDTQYF. The CDR3 nucleotides are TGTGCCACCAGTCAAGGGGGGCCCACAGATACGCAGTATTTT.

The chain recombines TRBV10-3 with TRBJ2-1, with unresolved D. Trimming left V 2 bases short and J 9 bases short, with 11 bases between. CDR3 length: 13 amino acids. In germline, CDR1 is ENHRY, CDR2 SYGVKD. The CDR3 sequence: CAISEKRPGEQFF. DNA for the CDR3: TGTGCCATCAGTGAGAAGAGACCAGGTGAGCAGTTCTTC.

This clonotype was detected many times. This chain joins TRBV19 and TRBJ1-5; the D is unclear. CDR1 and CDR2 (germline): LNHDA, SQIVND (reference sequence). V gave up 2 bases and J gave up 0 bases, with 5 bases separating them. CDR3 length: 14 residues. CDR3: CASSIQISNQPQHF. In DNA, the CDR3 is TGTGCCAGTAGTATACAGATTAGCAATCAGCCCCAGCATTTT.

J is TRBJ1-6 and V is TRBV20-1; D is uncertain. Germline lookup yields CDR1 DFQATT and CDR2 SNEGSKA (reference sequence). Trimming took off 3 bases at V and 8 bases at J, with 11 bases between the two ends. The CDR3 runs to 13 residues. For the CDR3, the DNA is TGCAGTGCTAGGGAGGACGGGTATTCACCCCTCCACTTT. Its translation is CSAREDGYSPLHF.

The CDR3 DNA reads as TGTGCCAGCAGCCAAGACCGCCAGGGTGACTATGGCTACACCTTC. Protein product: CASSQDRQGDYGYTF. The rearrangement uses TRBV4-2 and TRBJ1-2, with D tentatively TRBD1 (5 bases). Germline assignment: CDR1 LGHNA and CDR2 YNFKEQ. The germline V and J ends were trimmed by 0 bases and 3 bases, with 11 bases remaining between them. The CDR3 has 15 amino acids.

The J gene is TRBJ2-7, the V gene TRBV4-3; possible D gene TRBD1, 5 bases. The CDR3 extends over 18 amino acids. CDR1 is LGHNA and CDR2 is YSLEER in the germline V gene. Trimming took off 0 bases at V and 0 bases at J, with 18 bases between the two ends. CDR3 loop: CASSQDTSRVGPSYEQYF. CDR3 coding DNA: TGCGCCAGCAGCCAAGATACCTCCCGGGTGGGGCCCTCCTACGAGCAGTACTTC.

This clonotype turned up a few times. J is TRBJ1-4 and V is TRBV4-2; D unresolved. The CDR3 covers 14 residues. The germline V gene has CDR1 LGHNA and CDR2 YNFKEQ. V shed 1 base and J shed 3 bases, with 6 bases lying between them. CDR3 protein: CASSQVGANEKLFF. The CDR3 DNA sequence: TGTGCCAGCAGCCAAGTCGGGGCTAATGAAAAACTGTTTTTT.

This clonotype was detected only a few times. The CDR3 is CASSTGGGTEAFF. CDR3 nucleotides: TGCGCCAGCAGCACAGGGGGCGGCACTGAAGCTTTCTTT. The chain is built from TRBV5-1 and TRBJ1-1; 9 bases are a match to TRBD1. Losses at the gene ends were 4 bases for V and 4 bases for J; bases not matched to a gene: 2. This CDR3 has 13 amino acids. The germline CDR1 and CDR2 sequences are SGHRS and YFSETQ. Filled out from reference TRBV5-1 and TRBJ1-1, the complete variable domain reads KAGVTQTPRYLIKTRGQQVTLSCSPISGHRSVSWYQQTPGQGLQFLFEYFSETQRNKGNFPGRFSGRQFSNSRSEMNVSTLELGDSALYLCASSTGGGTEAFFGQGTRLTVV.

The chain carries TRBV11-2 and TRBJ1-2; TRBD1 aligns across 8 bases. The CDR3 extends over 14 amino acids. CDR1 is SGHAT, CDR2 FQNNGV, per germline. The J segment lost 8 bases and the V segment lost 4 bases, leaving 9 bases of the junction unmatched. As DNA, the CDR3 is TGTGCCAGCAGCTCGACGACAGGGGTCGGAGGCTACACCTTC. Its protein is CASSSTTGVGGYTF.

V and J are TRBV7-2 and TRBJ2-7; 8 nucleotides align to TRBD2. The CDR3 is 15 amino acids. J lost 1 base, V lost 6 bases, and 8 bases had no gene match. Per the germline V gene, CDR1 is SGHTA and CDR2 is FQGNSA. The CDR3: CASSQGLASSYEQYF. The CDR3 DNA follows: TGTGCCAGCAGTCAAGGACTAGCCAGTTCCTACGAGCAGTACTTC.

This chain connects TRBV5-1 to TRBJ2-2, with 7 bases matching TRBD1. CDR3 length: 16 amino acids. With 4 bases clipped from V and 6 bases from J, the junction kept 12 bases outside the gene matches. Germline values: CDR1 SGHRS, CDR2 YFSETQ. CDR3 region: CASSQRQGSIPGELFF. The CDR3 nucleotides are TGCGCCAGCAGCCAACGACAGGGTTCTATACCCGGGGAGCTGTTTTTT.

This clonotype has just a few counts. The gene calls are TRBV3-1 and TRBJ2-3; D may match TRBD1 or TRBD2 (6 bases each). Germline V CDR1 and CDR2: LGHDT, YNNKEL (reference sequence). The CDR3 sequence is 15 residues long. V was trimmed by 0 bases and J by 9 bases, leaving 16 bases between them. In DNA, the CDR3 is TGTGCCAGCAGCCAAGAGGAACGGGGGCTCCCAACGCAGTATTTT. It is translated as CASSQEERGLPTQYF.